These 21 T cell receptor beta chains originate from one sample sequenced in a study of cytomegalovirus exposure and HLA in healthy donors. Primers for the PCR totalled 60 Vbeta and 13 Jbeta. The assay was immunoSEQ multiplex PCR, and TCRdb's table has in-frame clones only and misses some. The sample carries some 140,000 clones, 65% to 85% recorded once. The sample taken for sequencing was PBMCs. The receptors here all came from a man aged 18 to 35 in good health and CMV-seronegative.

This clone occurred once. V usage is TRBV7-9 and J usage is TRBJ2-1; perhaps TRBD1 as D (5 bases). The length of the CDR3 is 16 residues. Germline V gene lookup returns CDR1 SEHNR and CDR2 FQNEAQ (reference sequence). V was clipped by 2 bases and J by 0 bases, with 11 bases between them. This CDR3 reads CASSLRPDSSYNEQFF. DNA for the CDR3: TGTGCCAGCAGCTTAAGGCCCGACAGCTCCTACAATGAGCAGTTCTTC.

The rearrangement links TRBV6-4 to TRBJ1-3; D is undetermined. The CDR3 contains 15 residues. Trimming took off 0 bases at V and 4 bases at J, with 10 bases between the two ends. Germline CDR1 reads MRHNA; CDR2 reads SNTAGT. CDR3 region: CASSDSAGGGNTIYF. The CDR3 coding sequence is TGTGCCAGCAGTGACTCAGCAGGTGGAGGAAACACCATATATTTT.

The rearrangement joins TRBV6-1 to TRBJ1-5, with D maybe TRBD1 (6 bases). The CDR3 is made up of 15 amino acids. V was cut by 2 bases and J by 7 bases, with 15 bases left in between. Germline CDR1 reads MNHNS; CDR2 reads SASEGT. The CDR3 DNA is TGTGCCAGCAGTGAATGGCAGGGGTCTGTACAGCCCCAGCATTTT. Its translation: CASSEWQGSVQPQHF.

The V call is TRBV10-1, the J call TRBJ2-1, with 9 bases aligning to TRBD1. J gave up 5 bases and V 9 bases, and 5 bases lay outside the gene matches. Germline CDR1 WNHNN, CDR2 SYGVQD (reference sequence). CDR3 length equals 13 residues. CDR3 nucleotide sequence: TGCGCCAGGGGGACAGGGAGACACAATGAGCAGTTCTTC. Its translation is CARGTGRHNEQFF.

The gene calls are TRBV14 and TRBJ2-3, with D tentatively TRBD1 (6 bases). Germline CDR1 reads SGHDN; CDR2 reads FVKESK. CDR3 length equals 15 residues. Trimming took off 5 bases at V and 2 bases at J, with 14 bases between the two ends. Written as DNA, the CDR3 is TGTGCCAGCAGCTATCGGACAGCCTACACAGATACGCAGTATTTT. Residues: CASSYRTAYTDTQYF.

This rearrangement joins TRBV18 to TRBJ2-7; D unresolved. The J call is uncertain, as TRBJ2-5 better fits the DNA end. Germline assignment: CDR1 KGHSH and CDR2 LQKENI. The CDR3 has 16 amino acids. As DNA, the CDR3 is TGTGCCAGCTCACCTCTTCACACGGAAGCGCAAGAGACCCAGTACTTC. As protein: CASSPLHTEAQETQYF.

This sequence joins TRBV6-1 and TRBJ2-1; D is perhaps TRBD2 (6 bases). V lost 4 bases to trimming and J lost 9 bases, with 10 bases between them. This CDR3 is 12 amino acids long. Germline CDR1 is MNHNS and CDR2 is SASEGT. CDR3 bases: TGTGCCAGCAGTGGAGGAGGGTTTGAGCAGTTCTTC. Protein sequence: CASSGGGFEQFF.

This chain joins TRBV6-5 and TRBJ2-1; D gene unclear. V lost 0 bases and J 10 bases, leaving 4 bases between the germline ends. This CDR3 contains 11 residues. The germline gives CDR1 MNHEY, CDR2 SVGAGI. For the CDR3, the DNA is TGTGCCAGCAGTTACTCCGAGGAGCAGTTCTTC. It yields the protein CASSYSEEQFF.

On this clone itself: An end of the junction does not agree with germline; a read error may underlie this. The chain links TRBV20-1 to TRBJ2-1; 10 nucleotides line up with TRBD2. This CDR3 is built from 11 residues. Germline V lookup: CDR1 DFQATT, CDR2 SNEGSKA (reference sequence). CDR3 DNA: TGCAGTGCTGAGAGCGGGGGGGCCTCGATCTTC. Its translation: CSAESGGASIF.

The genes are TRBV5-5 and TRBJ1-5; 7 bases line up with TRBD1. CDR3 size: 16 residues. Trimming took 6 bases from V and 2 from J; bases not matched to a gene: 11. The germline V gene encodes CDR1 SGHKS and CDR2 YYEKEE (reference sequence). CDR3 region: CASTERTGAGNQPQHF. The CDR3 DNA follows: TGTGCCAGCACTGAACGAACAGGGGCAGGCAATCAGCCCCAGCATTTT. The entire variable domain, with the rest obtained from reference TRBV5-5 and TRBJ1-5, is as follows: DAGVTQSPTHLIKTRGQQVTLRCSPISGHKSVSWYQQVLGQGPQFIFQYYEKEERGRGNFPDRFSARQFPNYSSELNVNALLLGDSALYLCASTERTGAGNQPQHFGDGTRLSIL.

The V call is TRBV7-9, the J call TRBJ2-5; 9 bases are shared with TRBD1. The CDR3 extends over 16 amino acids. V dropped 5 bases and J dropped 5; count of bases not matched to a gene: 12. Germline-derived CDR1 and CDR2 are SEHNR and FQNEAQ (reference sequence). CDR3 amino acids: CASSRSNTGGSETQYF. The CDR3 DNA is TGTGCCAGCAGCCGATCCAATACAGGGGGCTCGGAGACCCAGTACTTC.

CDR3 DNA: TGTGCCAGCAGCTTAGGGAGGGACAGCTCCTACGAGCAGTACTTC. This sequence encodes CASSLGRDSSYEQYF. V is TRBV7-9 and J is TRBJ2-7, with D possibly being TRBD1 (7 bases). The CDR3 runs to 15 residues. Trimming removed 1 base at V and 0 bases at J, with 10 bases between. In germline, CDR1 is SEHNR, CDR2 FQNEAQ (reference sequence).

The chain employs TRBV7-6 and TRBJ2-2; tentative D call: TRBD1 (6 bases). Germline lookup yields CDR1 SGHVS and CDR2 FNYEAQ. Trimming removed 1 base at V and 4 bases at J, with 19 bases between. The CDR3 spans 18 residues. The CDR3 DNA is TGTGCCAGCAGCTTAGGCCCCTCCCCAGGGGTAGGCACCGGGGAGCTGTTTTTT. It specifies CASSLGPSPGVGTGELFF.

The chain joins TRBV27 to TRBJ1-6, with 10 positions matching TRBD1. Looked up from germline, CDR1 is MNHEY and CDR2 is SMNVEV (reference sequence). This CDR3 is 16 amino acids long. V shed 4 bases, J shed 10 bases, and the junction held 10 bases outside the gene matches. CDR3 protein: CASSSGQGLWKSPLHF. As DNA, the CDR3 is TGTGCCAGCAGTTCGGGACAGGGGCTATGGAAGTCACCCCTCCACTTT.

V usage is TRBV6-6 and J usage is TRBJ1-1, with D hard to call. The CDR3 has 13 residues. V was pared by 2 bases and J by 7 bases, with 11 bases between. Germline CDR1 and CDR2: MNHNY and SVGAGI (reference sequence). DNA for the CDR3: TGTGCCAGCAGTTACCTTGCGGGAGGTGAAGCTTTCTTT. Its protein is CASSYLAGGEAFF.

The chain carries TRBV25-1 and TRBJ2-7, with TRBD1 as a possible D gene (5 bases). The CDR3 contains 10 residues. Germline CDR1 is MGHDK and CDR2 is SYGVNS. With 3 bases removed from V and 8 bases from J, the gap between germline ends came to 5 bases. The CDR3 region has the DNA TGTGCCAGCAGTGAGGGGCAGCAGTACTTC. Translated, it gives CASSEGQQYF.

This clone was observed a single time. This chain links TRBV2 with TRBJ2-5, with 11 bases identical to TRBD1. The V segment lost 6 bases and the J segment 1 base; nucleotides outside the gene matches: 4. This CDR3 is built from 15 residues. Germline V lookup: CDR1 SNHLY, CDR2 FYNNEI. The CDR3 sequence is CASRRTGGLQETQYF. The CDR3 nucleotides read TGTGCCAGCAGGAGGACAGGGGGCCTCCAAGAGACCCAGTACTTC.

This sequence joins TRBV7-6 and TRBJ2-3; 10 bases agree with TRBD1. The germline V gene has CDR1 SGHVS and CDR2 FNYEAQ. This CDR3 contains 17 residues. The J segment lost 4 bases and the V segment lost 7 bases, leaving 14 bases of the junction unmatched. Here the CDR3 reads CASMPGQGLQEADTQYF. The CDR3 DNA sequence: TGTGCCAGCATGCCGGGACAGGGGCTCCAGGAGGCAGATACGCAGTATTTT.

The V gene is TRBV6-1, the J gene TRBJ2-3; D is ambiguous. Trimming stripped 6 bases from V and 2 bases from J, with 12 bases between. Germline values: CDR1 MNHNS, CDR2 SASEGT. CDR3 length equals 14 residues. CDR3 DNA sequence: TGTGCCAGCAGGCCGGTAATCCCCACAGATACGCAGTATTTT. Its protein is CASRPVIPTDTQYF.

The J gene is TRBJ2-5, the V gene TRBV5-1, with 9 bases identical to TRBD1. The tail of the sequence fits TRBJ2-7 better, so the J call may be wrong. Germline loops: CDR1 SGHRS, CDR2 YFSETQ. The CDR3 runs 14 residues. The DNA of the CDR3 is TGCGCCAGCAGCTACGGGGACAGGGACTACGAGCAGTACTTC. Amino acid sequence: CASSYGDRDYEQYF.

CDR3 nucleotide sequence: TGTGCCTGGGCCGGGACAGGGGTTAATGAAAAACTGTTTTTT. It yields the protein CAWAGTGVNEKLFF. This chain links TRBV30 with TRBJ1-4; 10 bases map to TRBD1. After removal of 5 bases from V and 4 bases from J, the junction contained 4 bases not matched to a gene. The germline gives CDR1 GTSNPN, CDR2 SVGIG (reference sequence). This CDR3 is built from 14 residues. The full variable domain, in which reference TRBV30 and TRBJ1-4 provide the parts outside the CDR3, is SQTIHQWPATLVQPVGSPLSLECTVEGTSNPNLYWYRQAAGRGLQLLFYSVGIGQISSEVPQNLSASRPQDRQFILSSKKLLLSDSGFYLCAWAGTGVNEKLFFGSGTQLSVL.